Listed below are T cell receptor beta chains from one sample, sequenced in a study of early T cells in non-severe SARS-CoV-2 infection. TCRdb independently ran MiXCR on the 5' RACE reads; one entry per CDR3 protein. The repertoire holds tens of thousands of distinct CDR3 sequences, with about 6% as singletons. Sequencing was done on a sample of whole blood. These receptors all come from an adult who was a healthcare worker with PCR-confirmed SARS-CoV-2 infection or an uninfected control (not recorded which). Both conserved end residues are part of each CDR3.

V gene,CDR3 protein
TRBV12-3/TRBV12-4,CASRLSRAGELFF
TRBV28,CASSGDRMVETQYF
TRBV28,CASSRTGKSYEQYF
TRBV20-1,CSANRDSLFSEQYF
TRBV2,CASSEQRERNEQFF
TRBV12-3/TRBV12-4,CASRETGGSGANVLTF
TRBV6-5,CASSYLAGVNEQFF
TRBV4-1,CASSQDPMGYEQYF
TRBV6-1,CASEGAYEQYF
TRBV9,CASSVGPGGTQYF
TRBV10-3,CAISGGGQPQHF
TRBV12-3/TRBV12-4,CASSFWGARNTEAFF
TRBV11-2,CASSYTEQGFEAFF
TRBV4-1,CASSQDIQSYEQYF
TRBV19,CASSTGQGTSDEQYF
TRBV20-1,CSASKSGGRAPTGELFF
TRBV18,CASSDKGSEAFF
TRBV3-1,CASSQGSGRDSPLHF
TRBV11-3,CASSPGGKRDTQYF
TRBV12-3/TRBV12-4,CASRSLRASGALTDTQYF
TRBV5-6,CASSSGTVTRETQYF
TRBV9,CASSVTGLTPTGELFF
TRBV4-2,CASSRSGSYEQYF
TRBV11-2,CASSLISGGPYNEQFF
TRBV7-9,CASSLTGLRSYEQYF
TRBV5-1,CASSLDPGQSTDTQYF
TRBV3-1,CASSLSGSISRQFF